This T cell receptor (beta chain) was found in a study of spatial heterogeneity in lung cancer. Study-wide findings and caveats: Expanded intratumoral alpha and beta TCR counts tracked tumor mutation counts.

Time point in this sample: sample taken at primary tumor resection. This clonotype was detected ten times or more. Its matching antigen is unknown. This beta chain is off target for a library built for alpha chains, so its abundance means little. TCRdb independently ran MiXCR on the 5' RACE reads; one entry per CDR3 protein. Seen here are some 16,000 distinct CDR3 sequences, approximately 6.5% observed once, and the top ten hold around 19%. The CDR3 length is 14 residues. The V gene end was trimmed by 7 bases and the J gene end by 2 bases; junction bases not matched to a gene: 9. CDR1 DFQATT and CDR2 SNEGSKA come from the germline V gene (reference sequence).

This chain uses TRBV20-1 with TRBJ2-3, with 7 bases identical to TRBD2. This clonotype was sampled from a female donor with early-stage non-small cell lung cancer. The sample consisted of lung tumor tissue, taken at surgery. The CDR3 here is CSGAGGGFTDTQYF. CDR3 coding DNA: TGCAGTGGGGCTGGCGGGGGTTTCACAGATACGCAGTATTTT.